A selection of T cell receptor beta chains follows, all from one sample in a study of blood T cell repertoires in COVID-19. Produced via immunoSEQ multiplex PCR; TCRdb's table is partial and in-frame only. This table has roughly 120,000 clones, 70% to 80% appearing once. The sample consisted of peripheral blood. These receptors were obtained from a man between 65 and 85 years old with acute or convalescent COVID-19. The conserved cysteine and the conserved F or W are not part of the CDR3 here. A clone size is listed for some rows: how often the clone was seen (once, few, many), or a class if it is expanded.

TRBJ1-2 | TRBV20-1 | - | SASYRGKNGYT
TRBJ1-2 | TRBV28 | once | ASSYYRDRTYGYT
TRBJ1-4 | TRBV30 | - | AWTQTGSHEKLF
TRBJ2-2 | TRBV10-3 | - | ATFPGLADTGELF
TRBJ2-5 | TRBV6-5 | - | ASRRRTAEPQY
TRBJ2-7 | TRBV2 | - | ASSWASYEQY
TRBJ2-7 | TRBV6-5 | - | ASSPLDRIYEQY
TRBJ2-2 | TRBV11-3 | - | ASSSLRAGYTGELF
TRBJ2-7 | TRBV4-2 | - | ASSQGAGGSNEQY
TRBJ2-5 | TRBV5-5 | - | ASSLRTSGKGETQY
TRBJ1-4 | TRBV9 | - | ASQGQGNEKLF
TRBJ2-2 | TRBV2 | - | ASSELSGRGTGELF
TRBJ1-5 | TRBV2 | - | ASETDRNQPQH
TRBJ1-2 | TRBV6-2/TRBV6-3 | - | ASSYGGGRPYGYT
TRBJ1-1 | TRBV19 | - | ASRTGTGGTEAF
TRBJ1-5 | TRBV5-8 | - | ASSSTGNQPQH
TRBJ2-3 | TRBV7-9 | once | ASSFSQGSTDTQY
TRBJ1-6 | TRBV7-6 | - | ASSSQQGRNSPLH
TRBJ1-5 | TRBV18 | - | ASSPEAPSNQPQH
TRBJ1-2 | TRBV5-1 | - | ASSLDGQEGGYT
TRBJ2-2 | TRBV2 | - | AGSTGTGNTGELF
TRBJ2-7 | TRBV28 | - | ASIPTGWHEQY
TRBJ1-5 | TRBV19 | - | ASSIETGGEAQPQH
TRBJ2-7 | TRBV6-5 | once | ASSSQSGYEQY